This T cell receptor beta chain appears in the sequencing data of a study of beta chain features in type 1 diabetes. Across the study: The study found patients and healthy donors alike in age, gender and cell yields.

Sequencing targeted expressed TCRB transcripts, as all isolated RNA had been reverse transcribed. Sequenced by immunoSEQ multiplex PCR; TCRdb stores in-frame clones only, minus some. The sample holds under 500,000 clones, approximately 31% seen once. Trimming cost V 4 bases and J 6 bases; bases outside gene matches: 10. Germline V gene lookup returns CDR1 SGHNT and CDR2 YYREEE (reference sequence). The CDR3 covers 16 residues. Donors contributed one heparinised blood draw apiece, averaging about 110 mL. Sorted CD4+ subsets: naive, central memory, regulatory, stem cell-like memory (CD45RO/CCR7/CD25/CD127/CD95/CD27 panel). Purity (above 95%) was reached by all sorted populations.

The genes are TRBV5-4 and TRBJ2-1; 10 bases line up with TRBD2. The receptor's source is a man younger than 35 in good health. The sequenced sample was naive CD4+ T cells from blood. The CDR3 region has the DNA TGTGCCAGCAGCCCGATACGGCTAGCGGGAGCCAATGAGCAGTTCTTC. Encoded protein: CASSPIRLAGANEQFF. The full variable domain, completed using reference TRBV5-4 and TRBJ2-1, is ETGVTQSPTHLIKTRGQQVTLRCSSQSGHNTVSWYQQALGQGPQFIFQYYREEENGRGNFPPRFSGLQFPNYSSELNVNALELDDSALYLCASSPIRLAGANEQFFGPGTRLTVL.